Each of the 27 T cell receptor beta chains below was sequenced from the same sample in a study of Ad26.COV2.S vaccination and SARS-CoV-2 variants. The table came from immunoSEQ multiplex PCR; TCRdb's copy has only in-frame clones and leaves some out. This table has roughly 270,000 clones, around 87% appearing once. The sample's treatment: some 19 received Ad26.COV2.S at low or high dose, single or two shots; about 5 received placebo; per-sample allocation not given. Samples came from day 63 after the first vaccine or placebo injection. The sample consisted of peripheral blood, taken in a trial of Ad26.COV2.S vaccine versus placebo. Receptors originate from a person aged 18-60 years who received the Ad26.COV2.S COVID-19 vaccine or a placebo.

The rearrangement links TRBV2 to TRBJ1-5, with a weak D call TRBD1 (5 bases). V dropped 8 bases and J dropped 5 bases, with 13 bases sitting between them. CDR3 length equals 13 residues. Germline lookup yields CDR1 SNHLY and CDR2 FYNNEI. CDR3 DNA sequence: TGTGCCAGCTGGAGTCCGGGGGATCAGCCCCAGCATTTT. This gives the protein CASWSPGDQPQHF. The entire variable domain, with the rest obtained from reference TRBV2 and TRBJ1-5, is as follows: EPEVTQTPSHQVTQMGQEVILRCVPISNHLYFYWYRQILGQKVEFLVSFYNNEISEKSEIFDDQFSVERPDGSNFTLKIRSTKLEDSAMYFCASWSPGDQPQHFGDGTRLSIL.

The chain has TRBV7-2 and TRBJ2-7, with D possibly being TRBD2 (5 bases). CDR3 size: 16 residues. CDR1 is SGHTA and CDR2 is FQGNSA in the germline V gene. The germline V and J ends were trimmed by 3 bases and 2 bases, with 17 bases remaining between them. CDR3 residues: CASSFPMGVAAYEQYF. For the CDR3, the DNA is TGTGCCAGCAGCTTTCCTATGGGAGTAGCAGCCTACGAGCAGTACTTC.

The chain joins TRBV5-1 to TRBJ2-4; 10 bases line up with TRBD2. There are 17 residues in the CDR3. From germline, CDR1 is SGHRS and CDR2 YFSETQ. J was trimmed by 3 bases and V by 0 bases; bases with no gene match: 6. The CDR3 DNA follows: TGCGCCAGCAGCTTGGTTCCTAGCGGGAGAGGCAAAAACATTCAGTACTTC. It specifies CASSLVPSGRGKNIQYF.

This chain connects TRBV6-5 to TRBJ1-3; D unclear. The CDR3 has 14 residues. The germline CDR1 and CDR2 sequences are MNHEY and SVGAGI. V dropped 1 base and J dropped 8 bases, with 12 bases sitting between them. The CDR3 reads CASSYFQNGDTIYF. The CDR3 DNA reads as TGTGCCAGCAGTTACTTCCAGAACGGGGACACCATATATTTT.

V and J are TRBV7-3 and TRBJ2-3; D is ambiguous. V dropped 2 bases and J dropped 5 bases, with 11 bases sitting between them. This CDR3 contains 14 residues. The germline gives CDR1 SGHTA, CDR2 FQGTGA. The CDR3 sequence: CASSLGPGGDTQYF. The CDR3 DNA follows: TGTGCCAGCAGCTTAGGGCCAGGCGGAGATACGCAGTATTTT.

The chain's CDR3 is CASSTRGGRTEAFF. The DNA of the CDR3 is TGTGCCAGCAGCACCCGCGGGGGTAGGACTGAAGCTTTCTTT. V gene TRBV3-1 (or the pseudogene TRBV3-2) combines with J gene TRBJ1-1, with D possibly matching TRBD1 (5 bases). Germline V gives CDR1 LGHDT, CDR2 YNNKEL (reference sequence). The CDR3 contains 14 residues. The V end lost 5 bases, the J end lost 5 bases, and 15 bases lay between the germline ends.

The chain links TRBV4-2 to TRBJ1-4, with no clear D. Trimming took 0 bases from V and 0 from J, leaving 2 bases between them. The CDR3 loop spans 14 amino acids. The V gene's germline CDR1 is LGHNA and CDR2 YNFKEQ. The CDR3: CASSQEATNEKLFF. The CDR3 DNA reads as TGTGCCAGCAGCCAAGAAGCAACTAATGAAAAACTGTTTTTT.

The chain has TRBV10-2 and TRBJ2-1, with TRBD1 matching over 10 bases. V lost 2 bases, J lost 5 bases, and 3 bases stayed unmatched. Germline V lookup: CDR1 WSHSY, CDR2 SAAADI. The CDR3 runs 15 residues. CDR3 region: CASSEPGQGNNEQFF. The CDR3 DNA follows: TGCGCCAGCAGTGAGCCGGGACAGGGGAACAATGAGCAGTTCTTC.

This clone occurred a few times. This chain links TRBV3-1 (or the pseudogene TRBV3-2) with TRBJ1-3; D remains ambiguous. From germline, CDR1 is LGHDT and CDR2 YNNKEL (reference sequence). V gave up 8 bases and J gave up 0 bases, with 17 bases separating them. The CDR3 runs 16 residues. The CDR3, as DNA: TGTGCCAGCGGAAATTGGGAGTCCCGCTCTGGAAACACCATATATTTT. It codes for CASGNWESRSGNTIYF.

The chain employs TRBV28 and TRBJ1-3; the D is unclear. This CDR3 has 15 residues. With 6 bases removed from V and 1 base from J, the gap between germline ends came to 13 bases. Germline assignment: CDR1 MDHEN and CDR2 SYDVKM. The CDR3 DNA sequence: TGTGCCAGCAGCGAGGTTAGAGGTTCTGGAAACACCATATATTTT. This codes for CASSEVRGSGNTIYF.

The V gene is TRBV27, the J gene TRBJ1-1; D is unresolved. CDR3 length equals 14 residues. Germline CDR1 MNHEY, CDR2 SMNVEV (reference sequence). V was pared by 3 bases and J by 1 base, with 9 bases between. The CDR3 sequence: CASSLEGTNTEAFF. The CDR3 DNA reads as TGTGCCAGCAGTTTGGAGGGTACGAACACTGAAGCTTTCTTT.

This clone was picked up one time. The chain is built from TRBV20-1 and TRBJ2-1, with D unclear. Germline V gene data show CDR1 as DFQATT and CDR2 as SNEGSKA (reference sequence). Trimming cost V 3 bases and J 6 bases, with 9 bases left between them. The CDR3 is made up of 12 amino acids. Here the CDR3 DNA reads TGCAGTGCTAGTCCCAAGTTCAATGAGCAGTTCTTC. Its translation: CSASPKFNEQFF.

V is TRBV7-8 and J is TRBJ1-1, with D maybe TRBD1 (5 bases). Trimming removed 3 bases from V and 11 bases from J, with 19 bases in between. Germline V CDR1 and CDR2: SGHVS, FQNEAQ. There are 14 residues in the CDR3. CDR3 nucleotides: TGTGCCAGCAGCTTTGGGAAACTGACGGGACGGGCTTTCTTT. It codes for CASSFGKLTGRAFF. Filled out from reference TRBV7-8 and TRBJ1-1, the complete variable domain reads GAGVSQSPRYKVAKRGQDVALRCDPISGHVSLFWYQQALGQGPEFLTYFQNEAQLDKSGLPSDRFFAERPEGSVSTLKIQRTQQEDSAVYLCASSFGKLTGRAFFGQGTRLTVV.

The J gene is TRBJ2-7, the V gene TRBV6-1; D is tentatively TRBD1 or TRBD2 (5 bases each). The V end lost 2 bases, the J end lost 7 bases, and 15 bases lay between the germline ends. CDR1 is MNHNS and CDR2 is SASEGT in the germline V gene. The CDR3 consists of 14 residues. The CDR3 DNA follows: TGTGCCAGCAGTGAAATTCTAGACAGAGGGGAGCAGTACTTC. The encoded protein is CASSEILDRGEQYF.

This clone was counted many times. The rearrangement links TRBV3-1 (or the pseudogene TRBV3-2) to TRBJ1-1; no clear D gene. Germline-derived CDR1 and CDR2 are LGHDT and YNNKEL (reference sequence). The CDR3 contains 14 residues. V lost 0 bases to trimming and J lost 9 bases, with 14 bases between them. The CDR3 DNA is TGTGCCAGCAGCCAAGATCCCGTGGGGAGGCAAGCTTTCTTT. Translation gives CASSQDPVGRQAFF.

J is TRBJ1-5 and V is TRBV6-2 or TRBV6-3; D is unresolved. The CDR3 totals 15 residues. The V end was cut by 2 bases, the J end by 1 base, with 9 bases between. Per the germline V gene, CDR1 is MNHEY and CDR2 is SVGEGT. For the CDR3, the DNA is TGTGCCAGCAGTTACAGGGAGCGGAGCAATCAGCCCCAGCATTTT. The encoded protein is CASSYRERSNQPQHF.

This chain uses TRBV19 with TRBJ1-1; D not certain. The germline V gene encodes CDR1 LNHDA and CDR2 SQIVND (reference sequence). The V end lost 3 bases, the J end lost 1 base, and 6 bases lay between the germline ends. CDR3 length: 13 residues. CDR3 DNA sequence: TGTGCCAGTAGTATCCCAAGGAACACTGAAGCTTTCTTT. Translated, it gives CASSIPRNTEAFF.

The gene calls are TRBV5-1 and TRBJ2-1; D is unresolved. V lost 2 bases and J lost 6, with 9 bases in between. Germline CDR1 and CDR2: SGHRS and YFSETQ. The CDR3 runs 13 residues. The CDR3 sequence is CASSLSSGNEQFF. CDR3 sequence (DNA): TGCGCCAGCAGCTTAAGTTCAGGCAATGAGCAGTTCTTC.

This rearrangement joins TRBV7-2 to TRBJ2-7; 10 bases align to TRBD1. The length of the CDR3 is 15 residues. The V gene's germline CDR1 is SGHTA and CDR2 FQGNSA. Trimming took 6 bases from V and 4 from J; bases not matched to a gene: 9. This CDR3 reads CASSQPGQGKYEQYF. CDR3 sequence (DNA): TGTGCCAGCAGTCAACCGGGACAGGGGAAATACGAGCAGTACTTC.

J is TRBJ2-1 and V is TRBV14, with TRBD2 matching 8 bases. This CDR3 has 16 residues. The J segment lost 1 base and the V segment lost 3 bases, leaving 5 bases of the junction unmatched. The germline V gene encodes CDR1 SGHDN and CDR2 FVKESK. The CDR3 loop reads CASSHILAASYNEQFF. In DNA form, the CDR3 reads TGTGCCAGCAGCCATATACTAGCGGCTTCCTACAATGAGCAGTTCTTC.

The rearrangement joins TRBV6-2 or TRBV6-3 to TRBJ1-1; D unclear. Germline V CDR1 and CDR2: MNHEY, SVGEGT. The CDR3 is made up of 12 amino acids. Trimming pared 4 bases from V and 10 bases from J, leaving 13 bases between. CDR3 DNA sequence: TGTGCCAGCAGTTTTGCAGGAGTTAGAGCTTTCTTT. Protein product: CASSFAGVRAFF.

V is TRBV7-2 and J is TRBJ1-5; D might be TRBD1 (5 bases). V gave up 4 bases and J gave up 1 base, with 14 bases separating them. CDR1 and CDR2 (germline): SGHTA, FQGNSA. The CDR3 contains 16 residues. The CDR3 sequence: CASSYDGGGSNQPQHF. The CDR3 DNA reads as TGTGCCAGCAGCTACGACGGGGGAGGGAGCAATCAGCCCCAGCATTTT.

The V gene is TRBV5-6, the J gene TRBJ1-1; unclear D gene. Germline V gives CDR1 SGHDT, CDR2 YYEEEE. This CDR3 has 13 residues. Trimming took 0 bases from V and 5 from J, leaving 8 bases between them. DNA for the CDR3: TGTGCCAGCAGCTTGGGGGTGGGTACTGAAGCTTTCTTT. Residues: CASSLGVGTEAFF.

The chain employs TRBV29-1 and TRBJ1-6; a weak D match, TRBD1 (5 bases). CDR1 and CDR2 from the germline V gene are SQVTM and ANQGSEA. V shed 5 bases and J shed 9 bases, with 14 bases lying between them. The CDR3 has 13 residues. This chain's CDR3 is CSVRGARGSPLHF. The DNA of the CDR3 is TGCAGCGTTCGAGGGGCTCGCGGTTCACCCCTCCACTTT. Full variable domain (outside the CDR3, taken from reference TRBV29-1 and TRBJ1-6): SAVISQKPSRDICQRGTSLTIQCQVDSQVTMMFWYRQQPGQSLTLIATANQGSEATYESGFVIDKFPISRPNLTFSTLTVSNMSPEDSSIYLCSVRGARGSPLHFGNGTRLTVT.

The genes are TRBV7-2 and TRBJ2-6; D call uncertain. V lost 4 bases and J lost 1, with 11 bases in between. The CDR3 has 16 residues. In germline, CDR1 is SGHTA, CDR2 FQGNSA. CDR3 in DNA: TGTGCCAGCAGCTCAGCCTGGAGATCTGGGGCCAACGTCCTGACTTTC. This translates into CASSSAWRSGANVLTF.

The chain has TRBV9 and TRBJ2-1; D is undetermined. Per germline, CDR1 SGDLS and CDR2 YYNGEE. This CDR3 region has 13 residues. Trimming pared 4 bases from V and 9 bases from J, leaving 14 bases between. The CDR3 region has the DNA TGTGCCAGCAGCCTCCGATTAGAACGTGAGCAGTTCTTC. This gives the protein CASSLRLEREQFF.

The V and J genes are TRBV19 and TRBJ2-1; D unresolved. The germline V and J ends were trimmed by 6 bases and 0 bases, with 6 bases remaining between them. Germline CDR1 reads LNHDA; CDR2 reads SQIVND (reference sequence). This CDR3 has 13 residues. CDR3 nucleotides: TGTGCCAGTAGGGTAAGCTCCTACAATGAGCAGTTCTTC. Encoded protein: CASRVSSYNEQFF.